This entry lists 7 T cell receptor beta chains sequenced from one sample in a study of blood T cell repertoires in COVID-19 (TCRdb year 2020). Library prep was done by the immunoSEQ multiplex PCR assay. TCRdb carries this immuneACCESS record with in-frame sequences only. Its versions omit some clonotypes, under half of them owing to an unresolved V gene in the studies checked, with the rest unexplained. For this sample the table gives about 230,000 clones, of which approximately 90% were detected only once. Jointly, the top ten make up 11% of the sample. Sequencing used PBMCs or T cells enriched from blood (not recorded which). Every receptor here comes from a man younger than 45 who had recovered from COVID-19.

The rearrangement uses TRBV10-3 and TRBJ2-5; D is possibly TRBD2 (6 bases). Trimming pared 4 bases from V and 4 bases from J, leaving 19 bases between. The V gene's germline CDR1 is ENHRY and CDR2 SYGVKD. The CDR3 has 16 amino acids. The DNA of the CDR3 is TGTGCCATCAGTGCCCCCGGTGACGGGGGTTTAGAGACCCAGTACTTC. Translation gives CAISAPGDGGLETQYF.

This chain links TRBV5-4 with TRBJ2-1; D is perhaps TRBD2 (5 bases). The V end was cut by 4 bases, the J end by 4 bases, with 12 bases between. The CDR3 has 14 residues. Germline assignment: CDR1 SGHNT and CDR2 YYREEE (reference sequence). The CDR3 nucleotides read TGTGCCAGCAGCATCCTGGACTCTTACAATGAGCAGTTCTTC. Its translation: CASSILDSYNEQFF. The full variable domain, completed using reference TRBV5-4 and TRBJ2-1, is ETGVTQSPTHLIKTRGQQVTLRCSSQSGHNTVSWYQQALGQGPQFIFQYYREEENGRGNFPPRFSGLQFPNYSSELNVNALELDDSALYLCASSILDSYNEQFFGPGTRLTVL.

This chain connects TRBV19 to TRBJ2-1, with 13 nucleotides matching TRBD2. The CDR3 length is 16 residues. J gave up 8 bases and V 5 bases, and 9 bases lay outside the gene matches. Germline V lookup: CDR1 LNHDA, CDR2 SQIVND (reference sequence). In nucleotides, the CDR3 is TGTGCCAGTAGTTTGAGGACTAGCGGGAGTGAGGATGAGCAGTTCTTC. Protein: CASSLRTSGSEDEQFF.

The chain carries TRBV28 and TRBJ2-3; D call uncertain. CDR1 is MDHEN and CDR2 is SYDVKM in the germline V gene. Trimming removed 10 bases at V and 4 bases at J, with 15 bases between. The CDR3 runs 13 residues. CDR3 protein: CATFSTRSDTQYF. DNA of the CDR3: TGTGCCACCTTTTCTACGCGCTCAGATACGCAGTATTTT.

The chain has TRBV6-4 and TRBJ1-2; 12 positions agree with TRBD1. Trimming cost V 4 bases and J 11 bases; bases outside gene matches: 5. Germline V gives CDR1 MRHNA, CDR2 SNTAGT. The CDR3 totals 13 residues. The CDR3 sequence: CASSAGTGGRYTF. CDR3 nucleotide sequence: TGTGCCAGCAGTGCTGGGACAGGGGGCCGGTACACCTTC.

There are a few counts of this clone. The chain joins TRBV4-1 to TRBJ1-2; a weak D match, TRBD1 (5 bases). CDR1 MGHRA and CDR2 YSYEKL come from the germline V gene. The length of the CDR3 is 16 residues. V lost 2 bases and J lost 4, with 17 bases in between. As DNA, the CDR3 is TGCGCCAGCAGCCAAACGGGGGGAGACCGGGCCTATGGCTACACCTTC. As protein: CASSQTGGDRAYGYTF.

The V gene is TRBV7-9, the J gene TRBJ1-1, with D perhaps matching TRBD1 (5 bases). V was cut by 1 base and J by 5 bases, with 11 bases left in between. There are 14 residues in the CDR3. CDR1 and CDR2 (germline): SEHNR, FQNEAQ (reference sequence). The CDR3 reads CASSLGGLGTEAFF. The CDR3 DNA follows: TGTGCCAGCAGCTTAGGGGGCCTAGGGACTGAAGCTTTCTTT.